This T cell receptor (beta chain) was recovered during a study of early T cells in non-severe SARS-CoV-2 infection (dated by TCRdb to the early 2020s). For the study in its entirety: Bulk RNA from unsorted whole blood was used for TCR sequencing, so alpha and beta chains could not be paired.

What the work shows at the level of the full study, not this receptor alone: VDJdb matching was skewed toward anti-spike CD8 responses and likely underestimated virus-specific expansions, missing private and CD4 specificities.

This clonotype was detected only a few times. Its specific antigen is unknown. Nothing much larger sits one base from this clone, and base qualities are not available. Libraries were built with 5' RACE. The sequencer was a NextSeq 500. To correct for sequencing error and PCR bias, the TCR library protocol tagged individual cDNA molecules with unique molecular identifiers. TCR alpha and beta chains were both sequenced, and the abundances of alpha and beta sequences in each sample were closely correlated with each other. The authors' analysis ran thus. Decombinator V4 was used to perform V gene, J gene and CDR3 annotation of TCR sequences. Expanded TCRs were defined as changing significantly between any two time points under a Poisson model with p below 0.0001. Abundances of TCRs were expressed as counts per million after normalisation to the total number of TCRs sequenced in each sample. TRAV1-2 paired with TRAJ12, TRAJ20 or TRAJ33 defined MAIT TCRs, while TRAV10 paired with TRAJ18 defined iNKT TCRs. VDJdb, accessed 1 November 2021, was searched for CMV, EBV and SARS-CoV-2 annotated TCRs, excluding TCRs annotated for multiple antigens. TCRdb's own reprocessing of the public reads used fastp at Q25 and MiXCR and kept productive beta chains. Each record represents a unique CDR3 protein, reported with the most common genes and DNA among its rows. These V and J calls are TCRdb output, not the study's own analysis. This sample is represented by about 71,000 distinct CDR3 sequences; roughly an eighth of them were singletons. The ten largest clones take up more than 13% of the sample.

The study was a case-control design nested within a healthcare worker cohort in London, UK, with weekly nasopharyngeal swab PCR tests and blood sampling. Healthcare workers were enrolled in the week of the UK lockdown, from 23 to 31 March 2020, and were followed every week for up to about 16 weeks. CDR1 and CDR2 were assigned from the germline V gene as SGHTA and FQGTGA. The CDR3 runs 15 amino acids, cysteine and phenylalanine included. Only CDR3 DNA is held: 45 bases, read in frame from base 1. V lost 0 bases and J lost 0 bases; the stretch between them is 6 bases long. This receptor was obtained from an adult who was a healthcare worker with PCR-confirmed SARS-CoV-2 infection or an uninfected control (not recorded which). The sequencing sample was made of whole blood. The chain uses TRBV7-3 and TRBJ2-4, with a tentative D call of TRBD1 or TRBD2, each matching 5 bases. The CDR3 is CASSLTGTAKNIQYF. The nucleotide sequence reads TGTGCCAGCAGCTTAACCGGGACAGCCAAAAACATTCAGTACTTC.